This T cell receptor (beta chain) is drawn from a study of blood T cell repertoires in COVID-19. Whole-study context: Samples came from the United States, Italy and Spain, spanning acute and convalescent COVID-19. The analysed material was cDNA or gDNA that came from T cells, B-cell-depleted T cells, or PBMCs.

Source study methods: Reference gene primer amplification yielded estimated nucleated cell counts. Sequencing used immunoSEQ multiplex PCR; TCRdb keeps in-frame clones, though not all of them. Clone size and the V and J calls come from that table; the DNA yielded D and trimming. This sample yields roughly 150,000 clones, of which approximately 88% are seen a single time; roughly 4.9% belongs to the top ten. A single count supports this clone. Trimming removed 0 bases at V and 7 bases at J, with 9 bases between. Germline V gene data show CDR1 as LGHDT and CDR2 as YNNKEL (reference sequence). The CDR3 is 14 residues long. Cohort assignment relied on participant-reported clinical history.

The chain has TRBV3-1 (or the pseudogene TRBV3-2) and TRBJ1-4, with D uncertain. Input material: PBMCs or T cells enriched from blood (not recorded which). The TCR originated in a man aged 70 or older who had been exposed to COVID-19. The CDR3 DNA reads TGTGCCAGCAGCCAAGAACGGCTAGGTGAAAAACTGTTTTTT. Encoded protein: CASSQERLGEKLFF.